This T cell receptor (beta chain) was identified in a study of blood T cells in healthy people across ages. Through a sample-barcoded 5' primer and a J-beta primer mix, a second PCR was run for roughly 7 to 11 cycles. MiXCR, applied by TCRdb to the 5' RACE reads, yields one record per CDR3 protein. The data contain about 1.1 million distinct CDR3 sequences, less than 45% of them singletons. Turning to this clonotype: Antigen: not known. One end of the junction varies from germline; a read error may be responsible.

Findings and limits, study-wide: A roughly linear age-dependent decrease characterized TCR beta diversity per million T cells.

There are 12 residues in the CDR3. Looked up from germline, CDR1 is LGHDT and CDR2 is YNNKEL (reference sequence). This TCR came from a man younger than 30 in good health. Sequenced input: blood. V gene TRBV3-1 combines with J gene TRBJ2-3; D remains ambiguous. The DNA for the CDR3 is TGTGCCGGCAGCGCCGTCGCAGATACGCAGTATTTT. Translation: CAGSAVADTQYF.